The T cell receptor (beta chain) under discussion was sequenced for a study of beta chain features in type 1 diabetes. Of the isolated RNA, all was reverse transcribed, and so the sequenced material was expressed TCRB transcripts. Produced via immunoSEQ multiplex PCR; TCRdb's table is partial and in-frame only. The sample lists fewer than 250,000 clones; less than 15% were seen once. This CDR3 region has 14 residues. Trimming took 6 bases from V and 0 from J; bases not matched to a gene: 3. Germline-derived CDR1 and CDR2 are LGHNT and FRNRAP. The chain couples TRBV12-5 to TRBJ1-2; 8 positions match TRBD1. This sequence originates from a woman aged 40 to 50 in good health. Source material: naive CD4+ T cells from blood. The CDR3 DNA sequence: TGTGCTAGTGGCTTACAGGGGGCTAACTATGGCTACACCTTC. It translates to CASGLQGANYGYTF.